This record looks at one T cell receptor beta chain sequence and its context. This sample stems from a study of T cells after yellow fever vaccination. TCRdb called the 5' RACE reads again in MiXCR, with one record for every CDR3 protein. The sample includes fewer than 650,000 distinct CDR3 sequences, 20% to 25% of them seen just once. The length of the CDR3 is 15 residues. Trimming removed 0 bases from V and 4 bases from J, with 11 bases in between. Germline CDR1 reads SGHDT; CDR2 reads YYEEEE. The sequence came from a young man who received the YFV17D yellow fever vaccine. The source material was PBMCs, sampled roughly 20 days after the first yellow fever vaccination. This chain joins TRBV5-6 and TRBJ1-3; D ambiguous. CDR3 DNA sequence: TGTGCCAGCAGCTTGGACGGCACGCTAGGAAACACCATATATTTT. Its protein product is CASSLDGTLGNTIYF.